This T cell receptor beta chain was sequenced for a study of cytotoxic CD8 clonotypes in ibrutinib-treated CLL. Study-wide results and limits: Public clonotypes, rarely seen, contracted or held steady on treatment. Clonality increased at ibrutinib response, then returned toward baseline at progression.

Extraction of roughly 2 micrograms of genomic DNA from cryopreserved PBMCs supplied material for TCR beta libraries. This clone was seen more than once but under ten times. What it binds is unknown. This CDR3 region has 16 residues. V gave up 1 base and J gave up 12 bases, with 21 bases separating them. Germline lookup yields CDR1 SGHAT and CDR2 FQDESV (reference sequence). The table came from immunoSEQ multiplex PCR; TCRdb's copy has only in-frame clones and leaves some out. There are about 17,000 clones in the sample; 81% occur only once, and 17% lies in the top ten. This rearrangement joins TRBV11-1 to TRBJ1-4, with D uncertain. The source of this sequence is a human donor with chronic lymphocytic leukemia. This specimen consisted of PBMCs, obtained before ibrutinib treatment. The CDR3 sequence: CASSLEDRTPAQELFF. CDR3 sequence (DNA): TGTGCCAGCAGCTTAGAGGATCGGACTCCTGCCCAGGAACTGTTTTTT.